This is a list of T cell receptor beta chains from one sample in a study of shared clonotypes between healthy human individuals. Sequencing was performed with immunoSEQ multiplex PCR; in TCRdb, only in-frame clones are kept and a portion is missing. In the table there are under 2.5 million clones, approximately 90% of which are singletons. The sample taken for sequencing was naive CD4+ T cells from PBMCs. These receptors were obtained from a man between 18 and 35 years old in good health. Some clones in this sample may be carry-over from other donors' samples. Both conserved end residues are part of each CDR3.

J: TRBJ2-7
V: TRBV5-1
CDR3: CASSTGLAGTGSYEQYF

J: TRBJ2-7
V: TRBV7-6
CDR3: CASSGTSGTYEQYF

J: TRBJ1-5
V: TRBV6-1
CDR3: CASNLRTDSNQPQHF

J: TRBJ2-4
V: TRBV11-3
CDR3: CASSLVSPGTQNIQYF

J: TRBJ2-7
V: TRBV19
CDR3: CASSILPGYEQYF

J: TRBJ1-1
V: TRBV19
CDR3: CASTSDRANTEAFF

J: TRBJ1-4
V: TRBV7-6
CDR3: CASSVGRGRNEKLFF

J: TRBJ1-2
V: TRBV9
CDR3: CASSPPRSMQPIANYGYTF

J: TRBJ1-5
V: TRBV19
CDR3: CASSMSQWDRGSNQPQHF

J: TRBJ2-4
V: TRBV28
CDR3: CASRPVPGQGGKNIQYF

J: TRBJ2-2
V: TRBV5-1
CDR3: CASSFWDRGQTGELFF

J: TRBJ2-7
V: TRBV5-1
CDR3: CASSLRGGGEAEQYF

J: TRBJ1-1
V: TRBV28
CDR3: CASSQQGHVTEAFF

J: TRBJ2-5
V: TRBV5-1
CDR3: CASSLTPSGTQETQYF

J: TRBJ1-2
V: TRBV2
CDR3: CASSEAANYGYTF

J: TRBJ2-5
V: TRBV19
CDR3: CASSNPTGGTETQYF

J: TRBJ1-2
V: TRBV5-6
CDR3: CASSPGDYGYTF

J: TRBJ2-1
V: TRBV7-2
CDR3: CASSFEAGARGEQFF

J: TRBJ2-2
V: TRBV7-3
CDR3: CASSLSGRATGELFF

J: TRBJ1-1
V: TRBV19
CDR3: CASSTMTSMNTEAFF

J: TRBJ2-7
V: TRBV11-2
CDR3: CASTHGTVSEQYF

J: TRBJ2-6
V: TRBV5-1
CDR3: CASSLTWVSGANVLTF

J: TRBJ2-1
V: TRBV5-4
CDR3: CASSYGLAGEEQFF

J: TRBJ2-7
V: TRBV9
CDR3: CASSVEPAPPQQYF

J: TRBJ2-7
V: TRBV5-1
CDR3: CASSFSLPFYF

J: TRBJ2-5
V: TRBV29-1
CDR3: CSVEAHTFQETQYF